This TCR beta chain was found in a study of cytomegalovirus exposure and HLA in healthy donors. Study results and caveats: It was reportedly the case that the classifier diagnosed cytomegalovirus status with high specificity and sensitivity.

Trimming removed 4 bases from V and 6 bases from J, with 14 bases in between. Germline CDR1 GTSNPN, CDR2 SVGIG (reference sequence). There are 13 residues in the CDR3. Note on this clone: Its antigen is still unknown.

This PCR relied on a set of 60 Vbeta primers and 13 Jbeta primers. Some clones are missing from TCRdb's copy, which holds only in-frame ones; the method was immunoSEQ multiplex PCR. The data contain a few hundred thousand clones, about three quarters of them singletons. The chain carries TRBV30 and TRBJ2-3, with D maybe TRBD2 (6 bases). The sample taken for sequencing was PBMCs. The TCR comes from a woman aged 55-69 years in good health and CMV-seropositive. CDR3 coding DNA: TGTGCCTGGAACACCGCGGGGCCGGATACGCAGTATTTT. This translates into CAWNTAGPDTQYF.